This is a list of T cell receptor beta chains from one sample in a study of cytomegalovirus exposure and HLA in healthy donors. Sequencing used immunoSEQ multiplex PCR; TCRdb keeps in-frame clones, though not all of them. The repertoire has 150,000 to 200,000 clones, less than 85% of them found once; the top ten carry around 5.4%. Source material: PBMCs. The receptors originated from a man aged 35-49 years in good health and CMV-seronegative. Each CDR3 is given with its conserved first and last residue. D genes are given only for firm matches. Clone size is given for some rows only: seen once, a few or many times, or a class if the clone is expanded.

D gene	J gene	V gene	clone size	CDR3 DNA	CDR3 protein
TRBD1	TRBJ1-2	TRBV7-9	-	TGTGCCAGCAGCTTACCACAGGGGTATGGCTACACCTTC	CASSLPQGYGYTF
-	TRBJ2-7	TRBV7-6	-	TGTGCCAGCAGCTTAAAGGCAGGGACCTACGAGCAGTACTTC	CASSLKAGTYEQYF
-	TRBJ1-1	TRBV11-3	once	TGTGCCAGCAGCTTAGGGTGGGGGGATGAAGCTTTCTTT	CASSLGWGDEAFF
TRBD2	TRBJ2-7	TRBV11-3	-	TGTGCCAGCAGCTTACCCGGGACTAGCGGGCCGTCCTACGAGCAGTACTTC	CASSLPGTSGPSYEQYF
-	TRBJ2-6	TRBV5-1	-	TGCGCCAGCAGCTCCTCGACAGAGATATCTGGGGCCAACGTCCTGACTTTC	CASSSSTEISGANVLTF
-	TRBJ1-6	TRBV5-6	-	TGTGCCAGCAGCTTGGACAGGAGCTCCTATAATTCACCCCTCCACTTT	CASSLDRSSYNSPLHF
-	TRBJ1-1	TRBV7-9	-	TGTGCCAGCAGCTCACACGGACTGTTGAACACTGAAGCTTTCTTT	CASSSHGLLNTEAFF
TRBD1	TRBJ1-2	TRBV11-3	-	TGTGCCAGCAGCTCAGACAGGGGGCTTAGCTACACCTTC	CASSSDRGLSYTF
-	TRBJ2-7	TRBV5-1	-	TGCGCCAGCAGCTCCGGACGGGGTGGGGAGCAGTACTTC	CASSSGRGGEQYF
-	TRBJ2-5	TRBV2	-	TGTGCCAGCAGTGCGACAAGAGGGGAGACCCAGTACTTC	CASSATRGETQYF
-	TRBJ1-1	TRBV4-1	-	TGCGCCAGCAGCCAAGGGGTAGGGGGTAACACTGAAGCTTTCTTT	CASSQGVGGNTEAFF
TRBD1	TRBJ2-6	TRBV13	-	TGTGCCAGCAGCTTAGGCGGATGGCGGGACAGGGCTTTTTCTGGGGCCAACGTCCTGACTTTC	CASSLGGWRDRAFSGANVLTF
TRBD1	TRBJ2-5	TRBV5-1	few	TGCGCCAGCAGTTATACTGGACAGGGGGAGACCCAGTACTTC	CASSYTGQGETQYF
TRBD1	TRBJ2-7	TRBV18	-	TGTGCCAGCTCACCGCTCTCCGGACAGGCCTTATCCTACGAGCAGTACTTC	CASSPLSGQALSYEQYF
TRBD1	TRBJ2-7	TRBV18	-	TGTGCCAGCTCACCCCGGGACAGGGAGATCGAGCAGTACTTC	CASSPRDREIEQYF
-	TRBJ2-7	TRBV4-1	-	TGCGCCAGCAGCCAAGAAAGAACGGAGGTAGCTAGGAGCTACGAGCAGTACTTC	CASSQERTEVARSYEQYF
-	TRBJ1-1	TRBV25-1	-	TGTGCCAGCAGTTTCGGGGTAAAAAACACTGAAGCTTTCTTT	CASSFGVKNTEAFF
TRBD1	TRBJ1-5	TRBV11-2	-	TGTGCCAGCAGCTTGGGGACAGGGCGAAATCAGCCCCAGCATTTT	CASSLGTGRNQPQHF
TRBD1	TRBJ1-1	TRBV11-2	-	TGTGCCAGCAGCCGGGGACAGGGCAGTTTCGGGACTGAAGCTTTCTTT	CASSRGQGSFGTEAFF
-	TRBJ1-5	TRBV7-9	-	TGTTCCAGCAGCTCCAGGGGTCGCCAGCCCCAGCATTTT	CSSSSRGRQPQHF
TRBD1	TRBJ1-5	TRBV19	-	TGTGCCAGTAGCACCTTTGGAGGGGGCGGTCAGCCCCAGCATTTT	CASSTFGGGGQPQHF
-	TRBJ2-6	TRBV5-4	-	TGTGCCAGCAGCTTGTTAGGGACACGCTCTGGGGCCAACGTCCTGACTTTC	CASSLLGTRSGANVLTF
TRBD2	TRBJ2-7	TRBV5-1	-	TGCGCCAGCAGCTTTAGCGGGGACTCCTACGAGCAGTACTTC	CASSFSGDSYEQYF
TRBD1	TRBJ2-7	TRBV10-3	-	TGTGCCACCGGACAGGTACTGTCGGAGCAGTACTTC	CATGQVLSEQYF
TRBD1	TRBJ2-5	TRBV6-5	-	TGTGCCAGCAGTTACAGGGGGACAGACCAAGAGACCCAGTACTTC	CASSYRGTDQETQYF
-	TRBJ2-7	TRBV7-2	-	TGTGCCAGCAGCCGTACTAGTAACGAGCAGTACTTC	CASSRTSNEQYF
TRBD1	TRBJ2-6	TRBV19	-	TGTGCCAGTAGTATGTGGGACAGGGGCTCTGGGGCCAACGTCCTGACTTTC	CASSMWDRGSGANVLTF
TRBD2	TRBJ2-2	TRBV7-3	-	TGTGCCAGCAGCCCCGGGTCGGGACTAGCGGGAACCGGGGAGCTGTTTTTT	CASSPGSGLAGTGELFF
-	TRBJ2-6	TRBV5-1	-	TGCGCCAGCAGCTCACAGGTCCTCTCTGGGGCCAACGTCCTGACTTTC	CASSSQVLSGANVLTF
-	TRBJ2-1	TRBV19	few	TGTGCCAGTAGTATACAGAACTACAATGAGCAGTTCTTC	CASSIQNYNEQFF
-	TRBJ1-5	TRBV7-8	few	TGTGCCAGCAGCTTAGTGAGGAGTCTTAGCAATCAGCCCCAGCATTTT	CASSLVRSLSNQPQHF
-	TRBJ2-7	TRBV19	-	TGTGCCAGTAGTGTGGGAGGCGTAGGCTCCTACGAGCAGTACTTC	CASSVGGVGSYEQYF
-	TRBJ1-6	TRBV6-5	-	TGTGCCAGCAGCTTCAGGGGAGATTCACCCCTCCACTTT	CASSFRGDSPLHF
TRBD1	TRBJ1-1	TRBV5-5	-	TGTGCCAGCAGTTCGTGGACAGGGAGGTACACTGAAGCTTTCTTT	CASSSWTGRYTEAFF
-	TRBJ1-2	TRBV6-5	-	TGTGCCAGCAGCCCCGACTGGAATGGCTACACCTTC	CASSPDWNGYTF
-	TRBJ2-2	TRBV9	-	TGTGCCAGCAGCGCTCACCCGGAGCCCGGGGAGCTGTTTTTT	CASSAHPEPGELFF
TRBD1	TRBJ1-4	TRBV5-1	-	TGCGCCAGCAGCCCTAGACAGGGGGCATATGAAAAACTGTTTTTT	CASSPRQGAYEKLFF
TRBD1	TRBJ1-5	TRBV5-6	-	TGTGCCAGCAGCCACAGGGGGCGCGTTCAGCCCCAGCATTTT	CASSHRGRVQPQHF
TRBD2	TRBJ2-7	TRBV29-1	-	TGCAGCGTTGAAGGACTAGCGGGAGTCTACGAGCAGTACTTC	CSVEGLAGVYEQYF
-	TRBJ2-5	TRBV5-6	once	TGTGCCAGCAGCTTGGTACTACAAGAGACCCAGTACTTC	CASSLVLQETQYF
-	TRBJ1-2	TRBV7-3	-	TGTGCCAGCAGCTTACCCGGAGATTATGGCTACACCTTC	CASSLPGDYGYTF
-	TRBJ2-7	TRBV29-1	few	TGCAGCGTCTACAGGGTCCCCTACGAGCAGTACTTC	CSVYRVPYEQYF
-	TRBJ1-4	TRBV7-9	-	TGTGCCAGCAGCTCCCCTCGCCGGGGGGGCGAGCGTGAAAAACTGTTTTTT	CASSSPRRGGEREKLFF
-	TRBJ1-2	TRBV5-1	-	TGCGCCAGCAGCTTGGAGGCAGGGGTTAAGGCGAACTATGGCTACACCTTC	CASSLEAGVKANYGYTF
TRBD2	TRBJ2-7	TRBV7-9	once	TGTGCCAGCCGCAAAGGGCGGGAGGAGTACTTC	CASRKGREEYF
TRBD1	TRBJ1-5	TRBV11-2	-	TGTGCCAGCAGCTTCGGACAGGGGATCAATCAGCCCCAGCATTTT	CASSFGQGINQPQHF
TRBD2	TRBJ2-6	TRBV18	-	TGTGCCAGCTCACCACGGGCTAGCGGCTCTGGGGCCAACGTCCTGACTTTC	CASSPRASGSGANVLTF
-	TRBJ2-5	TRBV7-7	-	TGTGCCAGCAGCTTAGGACTTCAAGAGACCCAGTACTTC	CASSLGLQETQYF
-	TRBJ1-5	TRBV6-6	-	TGTGCCAGCAGGCAAATGGGGGGTGAACAGCCCCAGCATTTT	CASRQMGGEQPQHF
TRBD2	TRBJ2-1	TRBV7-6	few	TGTGCCAGCAGCTTAGTACTCGGGACTAGCGGGAGGGCCCCCTACAATGAGCAGTTCTTC	CASSLVLGTSGRAPYNEQFF
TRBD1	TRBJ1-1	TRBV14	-	TGTGCCAGCAGCCAGGCTACAGGGGGGAGAGGTAACACTGAAGCTTTCTTT	CASSQATGGRGNTEAFF
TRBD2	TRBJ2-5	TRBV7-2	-	TGTGCCAGCACCCGAGGGAGGGGAGAGACCCAGTACTTC	CASTRGRGETQYF
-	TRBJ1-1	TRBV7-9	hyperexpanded	TGTGCCAGCAGCTTGGACGGGATCAGTGAAGCTTTCTTT	CASSLDGISEAFF
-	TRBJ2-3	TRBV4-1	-	TGCGCCAGCAGCCAAGTGGAGGGCAGCACAGATACGCAGTATTTT	CASSQVEGSTDTQYF
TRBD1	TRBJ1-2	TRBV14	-	TGTGCCAGCAGCCAAGAGGGGACAGGGGGGTTCCGGGGCTCCTATGGCTACACCTTC	CASSQEGTGGFRGSYGYTF
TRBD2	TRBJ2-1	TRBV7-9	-	TGTGCCAGCAGCTTAGTTGGAGGGGGACTAGCGGGAGGGCCCCAGTTCTTC	CASSLVGGGLAGGPQFF
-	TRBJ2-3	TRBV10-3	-	TGTGCCATCAGCGGGGACTTCCCAGATACGCAGTATTTT	CAISGDFPDTQYF
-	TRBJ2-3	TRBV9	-	TGTGCCAGCAGCCCCCGTAGCGCAGATACGCAGTATTTT	CASSPRSADTQYF
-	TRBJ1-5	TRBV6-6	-	TGTGCCAGCGTAAGGGAGTTTAGCAATCAGCCCCAGCATTTT	CASVREFSNQPQHF